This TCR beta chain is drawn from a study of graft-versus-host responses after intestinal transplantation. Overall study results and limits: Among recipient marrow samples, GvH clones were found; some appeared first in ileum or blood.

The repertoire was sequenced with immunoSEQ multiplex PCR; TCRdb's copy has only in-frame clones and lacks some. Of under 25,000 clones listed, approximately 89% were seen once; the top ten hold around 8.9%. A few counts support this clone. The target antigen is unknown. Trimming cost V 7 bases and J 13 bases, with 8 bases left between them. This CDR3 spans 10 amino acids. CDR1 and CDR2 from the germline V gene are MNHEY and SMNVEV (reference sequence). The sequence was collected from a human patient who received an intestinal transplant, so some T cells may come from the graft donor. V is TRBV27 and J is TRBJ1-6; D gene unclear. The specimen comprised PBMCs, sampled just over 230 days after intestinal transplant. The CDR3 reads CASTSKPLHF. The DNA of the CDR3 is TGTGCCAGCACTTCTAAGCCCCTCCACTTT.